This entry lists 2 T cell receptor beta chains sequenced from one sample in a study of PD-1 blockade in classical Hodgkin lymphoma. The table came from immunoSEQ multiplex PCR; TCRdb's copy has only in-frame clones and leaves some out. This table holds 25,000 to 35,000 clones, 85% found once. Autologous stem cell transplantation was followed by relapse in every patient, and brentuximab vedotin exposure varied. Investigators isolated CD4+ T cells from thawed PBMCs through magnetic negative selection. The input for sequencing was CD4+ T cells from blood, taken at baseline. The receptors were sampled from a human donor with classical Hodgkin lymphoma.

The V call is TRBV6-5, the J call TRBJ1-1; D is perhaps TRBD1 (5 bases). This CDR3 contains 15 residues. V was clipped by 6 bases and J by 1 base, with 15 bases between them. Per germline, CDR1 MNHEY and CDR2 SVGAGI. The CDR3 region has the DNA TGTGCCAGCAGATGGGGGTCAGGGACGAACACTGAAGCTTTCTTT. Residues: CASRWGSGTNTEAFF.

This clone occurred once. This chain uses TRBV28 with TRBJ1-4; 8 bases map to TRBD1. Germline trimming cut 2 bases from V and 8 bases from J; bases unmatched to any gene: 4. Germline lookup yields CDR1 MDHEN and CDR2 SYDVKM. The CDR3 runs 14 residues. CDR3: CASSLETGEEKLFF. The CDR3 DNA reads as TGTGCCAGCAGTTTAGAGACAGGGGAGGAAAAACTGTTTTTT. The full variable domain, rest sourced from reference TRBV28 and TRBJ1-4, is DVKVTQSSRYLVKRTGEKVFLECVQDMDHENMFWYRQDPGLGLRLIYFSYDVKMKEKGDIPEGYSVSREKKERFSLILESASTNQTSMYLCASSLETGEEKLFFGSGTQLSVL.